The next 12 T cell receptor beta chains were all read from a single sample in a study of T cell changes during pregnancy in multiple sclerosis (dated by TCRdb to 2018 to 2020). Preparation of the library involved the immunoSEQ multiplex PCR assay. What TCRdb holds here is the immuneACCESS table cut down to in-frame rearrangements. Part of the clones is not present; checked against another copy, under half of the missing clones reflect an unresolved V gene, and the others are unexplained. In this sample the table shows around 77,000 clones, roughly nine tenths of which occur a single time. Less than 0.85% of the sample comes from the top ten. The specimen was peripheral blood, collected in the third trimester of pregnancy. These receptors were collected from a female donor in good health, enrolled as a control in a pregnancy study.

The genes are TRBV7-8 and TRBJ1-2, with D tentatively TRBD1 (5 bases). The CDR3 extends over 16 amino acids. V dropped 5 bases and J dropped 4 bases, with 20 bases sitting between them. Germline CDR1 and CDR2: SGHVS and FQNEAQ. The CDR3, as DNA: TGTGCCAGCAGCGTAGGCCGGGACTCTGGGCCCTATGGCTACACCTTC. It is translated as CASSVGRDSGPYGYTF.

V gene TRBV2 combines with J gene TRBJ1-4; 7 bases align to TRBD1. Germline V gene data show CDR1 as SNHLY and CDR2 as FYNNEI. The J segment lost 8 bases and the V segment lost 6 bases, leaving 6 bases of the junction unmatched. CDR3 length: 13 amino acids. CDR3 region: CASRFDRAEKLFF. The CDR3 DNA follows: TGTGCCAGCAGATTTGACAGGGCCGAAAAACTGTTTTTT.

The chain joins TRBV6-5 to TRBJ1-2; TRBD1 aligns across 10 bases. Germline CDR1 is MNHEY and CDR2 is SVGAGI. The CDR3 is 14 amino acids. The V gene end was trimmed by 11 bases and the J gene end by 4 bases; junction bases not matched to a gene: 10. The CDR3 loop reads CAGTGTGEGYGYTF. Here the CDR3 DNA reads TGTGCCGGGACCGGGACAGGGGAGGGCTATGGCTACACCTTC.

This clone was recorded only once. The V gene is TRBV6-5, the J gene TRBJ2-7; a possible D gene is TRBD1 (6 bases). With 6 bases removed from V and 0 bases from J, the gap between germline ends came to 6 bases. The length of the CDR3 is 12 residues. Germline V CDR1 and CDR2: MNHEY, SVGAGI. The chain's CDR3 is CASRGHSYEQYF. The CDR3 nucleotides read TGTGCCAGCAGGGGACACTCCTACGAGCAGTACTTC.

This chain links TRBV19 with TRBJ1-1, with D perhaps TRBD1 (5 bases). Trimming pared 3 bases from V and 0 bases from J, leaving 14 bases between. There are 16 residues in the CDR3. Germline CDR1 and CDR2: LNHDA and SQIVND (reference sequence). CDR3 region: CASSIPLGPMNTEAFF. The CDR3 nucleotides are TGTGCCAGTAGTATCCCCCTGGGGCCCATGAACACTGAAGCTTTCTTT.

The chain has TRBV10-2 and TRBJ1-2; tentatively, D is TRBD1 (6 bases). The germline CDR1 and CDR2 sequences are WSHSY and SAAADI. CDR3 size: 14 residues. With 6 bases removed from V and 4 bases from J, the gap between germline ends came to 15 bases. The CDR3 bases are TGCGCCAGCAGGGCCGGGACACGAATCTATGGCTACACCTTC. Translated, it gives CASRAGTRIYGYTF.

In nucleotides, the CDR3 is TGTGCCAGCAGCAGGATGACTAGCGGGGGGTACAATGAGCAGTTCTTC. It specifies CASSRMTSGGYNEQFF. J is TRBJ2-1 and V is TRBV5-6, with 13 bases that match TRBD2. The CDR3 length is 16 residues. Germline assignment: CDR1 SGHDT and CDR2 YYEEEE. V was pared by 4 bases and J by 4 bases, with 5 bases of the junction left unmatched.

This clone was counted a single time. V gene TRBV7-2 combines with J gene TRBJ2-7; 9 bases match TRBD1. The V gene end was trimmed by 1 base and the J gene end by 2 bases; junction bases not matched to a gene: 0. The CDR3 totals 14 residues. The germline gives CDR1 SGHTA, CDR2 FQGNSA. The CDR3 here is CASSLGTGAYEQYF. The CDR3 DNA reads TGTGCCAGCAGCTTAGGGACAGGGGCCTACGAGCAGTACTTC.

The chain is built from TRBV2 and TRBJ1-1; D not certain. The length of the CDR3 is 13 residues. V lost 6 bases and J 4 bases, leaving 12 bases between the germline ends. Germline CDR1 reads SNHLY; CDR2 reads FYNNEI. The CDR3 is CASSPMTGTEAFF. Written as DNA, the CDR3 is TGTGCCAGCAGCCCCATGACGGGCACTGAAGCTTTCTTT.

The chain employs TRBV5-1 and TRBJ2-3; TRBD2 aligns across 8 bases. The germline V gene has CDR1 SGHRS and CDR2 YFSETQ. V dropped 1 base and J dropped 4; count of bases not matched to a gene: 8. CDR3 length: 16 amino acids. DNA of the CDR3: TGCGCCAGCAGCTTGATGGCGGGGGGAGAATCAGATACGCAGTATTTT. As protein: CASSLMAGGESDTQYF. The full variable domain, with the rest looked up from reference TRBV5-1 and TRBJ2-3, is KAGVTQTPRYLIKTRGQQVTLSCSPISGHRSVSWYQQTPGQGLQFLFEYFSETQRNKGNFPGRFSGRQFSNSRSEMNVSTLELGDSALYLCASSLMAGGESDTQYFGPGTRLTVL.

This clone showed up just once. The rearrangement links TRBV6-5 to TRBJ1-3; the D is unclear. The germline V gene encodes CDR1 MNHEY and CDR2 SVGAGI. The CDR3 has 15 amino acids. V was shortened by 8 bases and J by 2 bases, with 16 bases between the two germline ends. In nucleotides, the CDR3 is TGTGCCAGCCGCCTACAGATCGAACCTGGAAACACCATATATTTT. It is translated as CASRLQIEPGNTIYF.

Here the CDR3 DNA reads TGTGCCAGCAGCCTACTGGGGGGGGAGCAGTTCTTC. This gives the protein CASSLLGGEQFF. The chain uses TRBV5-6 and TRBJ2-1; 7 bases align to TRBD2. CDR1 and CDR2 (germline): SGHDT, YYEEEE. This CDR3 region has 12 residues. V was pared by 4 bases and J by 10 bases, with 5 bases of the junction left unmatched.